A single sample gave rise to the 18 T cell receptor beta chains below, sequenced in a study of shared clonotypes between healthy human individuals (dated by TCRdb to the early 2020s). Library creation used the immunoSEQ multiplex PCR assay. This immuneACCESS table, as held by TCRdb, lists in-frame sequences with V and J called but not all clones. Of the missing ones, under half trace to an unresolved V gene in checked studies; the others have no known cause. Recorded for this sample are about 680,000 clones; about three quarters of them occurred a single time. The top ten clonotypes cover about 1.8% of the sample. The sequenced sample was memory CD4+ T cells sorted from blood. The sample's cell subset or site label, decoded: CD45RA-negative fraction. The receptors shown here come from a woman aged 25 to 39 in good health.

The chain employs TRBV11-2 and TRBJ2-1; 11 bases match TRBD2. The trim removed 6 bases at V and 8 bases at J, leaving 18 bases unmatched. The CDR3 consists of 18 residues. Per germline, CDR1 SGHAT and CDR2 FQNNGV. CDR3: CASRPLTSGRKGRHEQFF. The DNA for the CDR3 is TGTGCCAGCAGGCCCCTCACTAGCGGGAGAAAGGGACGTCATGAGCAGTTCTTC.

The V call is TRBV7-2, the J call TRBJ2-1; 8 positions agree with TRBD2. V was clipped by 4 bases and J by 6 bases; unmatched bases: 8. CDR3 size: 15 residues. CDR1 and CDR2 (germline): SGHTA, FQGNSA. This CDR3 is CASSSGTSRINEQFF. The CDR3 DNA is TGTGCCAGCAGCTCCGGGACTAGTAGGATCAATGAGCAGTTCTTC.

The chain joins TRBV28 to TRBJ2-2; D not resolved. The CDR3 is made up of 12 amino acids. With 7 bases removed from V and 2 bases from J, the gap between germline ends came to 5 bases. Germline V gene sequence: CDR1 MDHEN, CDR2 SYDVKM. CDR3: CASTRNTGELFF. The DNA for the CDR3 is TGTGCCAGCACCAGAAACACCGGGGAGCTGTTTTTT.

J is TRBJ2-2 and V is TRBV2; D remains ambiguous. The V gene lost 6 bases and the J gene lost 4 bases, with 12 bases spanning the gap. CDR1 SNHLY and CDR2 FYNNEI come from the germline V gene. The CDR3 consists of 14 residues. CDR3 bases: TGTGCCAGCAGGCTCCCGACGGGCACCGGGGAGCTGTTTTTT. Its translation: CASRLPTGTGELFF.

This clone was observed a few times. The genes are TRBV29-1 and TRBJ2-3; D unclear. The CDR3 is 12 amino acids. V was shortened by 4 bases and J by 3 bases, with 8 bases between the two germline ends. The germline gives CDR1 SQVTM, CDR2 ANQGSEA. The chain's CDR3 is CSVVLRTDTQYF. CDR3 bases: TGCAGCGTTGTACTGAGGACAGATACGCAGTATTTT.

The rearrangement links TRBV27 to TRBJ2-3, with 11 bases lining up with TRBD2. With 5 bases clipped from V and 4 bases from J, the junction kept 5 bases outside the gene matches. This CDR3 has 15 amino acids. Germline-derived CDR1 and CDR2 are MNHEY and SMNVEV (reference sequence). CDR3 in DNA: TGTGCCAGCAGTAAAACTAGCGGGAGCCCAGATACGCAGTATTTT. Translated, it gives CASSKTSGSPDTQYF.

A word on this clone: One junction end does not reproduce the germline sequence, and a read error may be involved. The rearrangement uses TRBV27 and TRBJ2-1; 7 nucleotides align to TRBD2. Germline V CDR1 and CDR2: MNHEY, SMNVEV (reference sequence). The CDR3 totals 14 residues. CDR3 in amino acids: CASSRSGSSNEQFF. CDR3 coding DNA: TGTGCCAGCAGTCGTAGCGGGTCCTCCAATGAGCAGTTCTTC.

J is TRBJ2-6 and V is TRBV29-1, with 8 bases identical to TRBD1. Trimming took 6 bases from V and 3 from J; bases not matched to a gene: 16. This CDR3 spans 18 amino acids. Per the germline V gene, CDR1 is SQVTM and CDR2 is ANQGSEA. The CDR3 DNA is TGCAGCGTCCCATCAGGGGGCGCGGGATCGAGTGGGGCCAACGTCCTGACTTTC. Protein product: CSVPSGGAGSSGANVLTF.

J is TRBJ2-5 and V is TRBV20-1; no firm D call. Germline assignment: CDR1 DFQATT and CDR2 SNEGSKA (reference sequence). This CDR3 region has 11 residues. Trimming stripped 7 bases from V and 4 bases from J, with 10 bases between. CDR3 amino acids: CSVPLGETQYF. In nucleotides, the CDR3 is TGCAGTGTCCCTCTAGGAGAGACCCAGTACTTC.

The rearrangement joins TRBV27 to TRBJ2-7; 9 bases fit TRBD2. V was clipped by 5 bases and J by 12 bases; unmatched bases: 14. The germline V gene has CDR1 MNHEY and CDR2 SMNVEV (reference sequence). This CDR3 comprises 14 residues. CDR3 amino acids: CASSPSSGTRQRYF. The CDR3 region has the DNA TGTGCCAGCAGTCCCTCTAGCGGGACCCGCCAGCGGTACTTC.

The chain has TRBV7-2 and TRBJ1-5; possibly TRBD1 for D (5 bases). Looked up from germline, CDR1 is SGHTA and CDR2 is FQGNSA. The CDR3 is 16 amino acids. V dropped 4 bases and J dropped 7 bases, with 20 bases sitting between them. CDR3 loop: CASSSYGGWVGQPQHF. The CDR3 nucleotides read TGTGCCAGCAGCTCATACGGGGGGTGGGTCGGACAGCCCCAGCATTTT.

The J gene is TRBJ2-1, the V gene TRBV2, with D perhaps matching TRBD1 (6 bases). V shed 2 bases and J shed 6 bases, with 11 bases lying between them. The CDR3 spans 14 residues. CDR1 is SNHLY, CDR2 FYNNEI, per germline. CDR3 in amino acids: CASSELQGVNEQFF. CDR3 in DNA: TGTGCCAGCAGTGAACTACAGGGCGTCAATGAGCAGTTCTTC.

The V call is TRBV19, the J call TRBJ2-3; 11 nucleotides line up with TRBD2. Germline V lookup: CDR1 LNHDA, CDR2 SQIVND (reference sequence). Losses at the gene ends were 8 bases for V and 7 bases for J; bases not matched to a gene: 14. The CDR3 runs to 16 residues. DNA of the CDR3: TGTGCCAGTGCCTTAGCGGGGGGGGGACGGCGAAATACGCAGTATTTT. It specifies CASALAGGGRRNTQYF.

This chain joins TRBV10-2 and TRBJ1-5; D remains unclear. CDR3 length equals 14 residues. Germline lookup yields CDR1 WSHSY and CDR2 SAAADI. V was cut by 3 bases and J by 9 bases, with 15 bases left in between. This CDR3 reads CASSDGPFSSPQHF. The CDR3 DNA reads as TGCGCCAGCAGTGACGGGCCCTTCAGCTCGCCCCAGCATTTT.

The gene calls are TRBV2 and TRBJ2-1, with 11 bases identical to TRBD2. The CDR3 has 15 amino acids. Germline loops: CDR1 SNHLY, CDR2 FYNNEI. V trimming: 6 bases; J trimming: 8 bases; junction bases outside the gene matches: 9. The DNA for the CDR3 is TGTGCCAGCAGACTTAGCGGGAGGGCCGCCGATGAGCAGTTCTTC. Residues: CASRLSGRAADEQFF.

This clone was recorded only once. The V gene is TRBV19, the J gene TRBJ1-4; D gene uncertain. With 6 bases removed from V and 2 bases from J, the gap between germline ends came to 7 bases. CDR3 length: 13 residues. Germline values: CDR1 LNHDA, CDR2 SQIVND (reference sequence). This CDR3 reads CASRQATNEKLFF. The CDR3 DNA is TGTGCCAGTAGGCAGGCCACTAATGAAAAACTGTTTTTT.

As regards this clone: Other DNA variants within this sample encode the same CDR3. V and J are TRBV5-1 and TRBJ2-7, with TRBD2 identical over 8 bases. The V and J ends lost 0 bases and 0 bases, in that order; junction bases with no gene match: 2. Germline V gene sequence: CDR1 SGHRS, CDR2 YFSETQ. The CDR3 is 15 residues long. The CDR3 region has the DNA TGCGCCAGCAGCTTGGTGAGCGGGAGCTCCTACGAGCAGTACTTC. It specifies CASSLVSGSSYEQYF.

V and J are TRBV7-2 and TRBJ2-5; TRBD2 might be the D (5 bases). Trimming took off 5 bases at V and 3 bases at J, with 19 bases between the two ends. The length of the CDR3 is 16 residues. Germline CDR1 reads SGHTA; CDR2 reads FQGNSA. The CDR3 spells CASSPGNTFQKETQYF. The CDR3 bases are TGTGCCAGCAGCCCGGGAAACACTTTCCAGAAAGAGACCCAGTACTTC.